The 10 T cell receptor beta chains in this list originate from one sample, sequenced in a study of blood T cells in healthy people across ages. Sample-barcoded 5' priming and a J-beta primer mix drove a second PCR of 7 to 11 cycles. Using its own MiXCR run on the 5' RACE reads, TCRdb lists one record per CDR3 protein. The data show approximately 730,000 distinct CDR3 sequences, roughly 45% seen once. Sequenced: blood. The receptor source for this set is an older woman in good health.

This clonotype was picked up many times. The V and J genes are TRBV4-3 and TRBJ2-3, with D possibly TRBD2 on 5 matching bases. Per germline, CDR1 LGHNA and CDR2 YSLEER. The length of the CDR3 is 17 residues. Deletions cut 0 bases from V and 1 base from J, with 14 bases between. The CDR3 DNA follows: TGCGCCAGCAGCCAAGAAGCCCTAGCCGATGGCACAGATACGCAGTATTTT. Translating it yields CASSQEALADGTDTQYF.

The sample holds one count of this clonotype. V usage is TRBV4-1 and J usage is TRBJ2-1, with D unresolved. V was shortened by 1 base and J by 10 bases, with 8 bases between the two germline ends. There are 12 residues in the CDR3. The germline V gene has CDR1 MGHRA and CDR2 YSYEKL. CDR3 coding DNA: TGCGCCAGCAGCCAAGTACTGTCCGAGCAGTTCTTC. Translating gives CASSQVLSEQFF.

The chain recombines TRBV27 with TRBJ2-1, with TRBD1 identical over 12 bases. This CDR3 has 15 residues. Trimming removed 6 bases from V and 5 bases from J; junction bases left unmatched: 5. The germline gives CDR1 MNHEY, CDR2 SMNVEV (reference sequence). The CDR3 nucleotides read TGTGCCAGCAGGGGACAGGGGGCGCGTAACAATGAGCAGTTCTTC. Translated, it gives CASRGQGARNNEQFF.

The chain employs TRBV3-1 and TRBJ2-4, with D unclear. The CDR3 loop spans 14 amino acids. Deletions cut 1 base from V and 7 bases from J, with 11 bases between. The germline CDR1 and CDR2 sequences are LGHDT and YNNKEL (reference sequence). CDR3 region: CASSQGGSRNIQYF. The CDR3, as DNA: TGTGCCAGCAGCCAAGGCGGAAGTAGGAACATTCAGTACTTC.

V usage is TRBV6-1 and J usage is TRBJ1-4; TRBD1 is a possible D gene (5 bases). The germline CDR1 and CDR2 sequences are MNHNS and SASEGT. Trimming took 6 bases from V and 5 from J, leaving 13 bases between them. The CDR3 totals 14 residues. This CDR3 is CASRTARDNEKLFF. CDR3 sequence (DNA): TGTGCCAGCAGGACTGCGCGGGACAATGAAAAACTGTTTTTT.

J is TRBJ2-4 and V is TRBV4-3; TRBD1 matches at 10 bases. The CDR3 is 19 residues long. The germline gives CDR1 LGHNA, CDR2 YSLEER. V shed 4 bases and J 9 bases; nucleotides not matched to a gene: 21. The CDR3 loop is CASSLGPSRLPGQGIIQYF. In DNA form, the CDR3 reads TGCGCCAGCAGCCTGGGGCCCTCCCGACTCCCGGGACAGGGGATCATTCAGTACTTC.

Worth noting for this clonotype: Mismatch with germline at one junction end may stem from a read error. This rearrangement joins TRBV6-6 to TRBJ2-3; 11 bases align to TRBD2. Germline assignment: CDR1 MNHNY and CDR2 SVGAGI (reference sequence). There are 17 residues in the CDR3. CDR3 protein: CASSYTSGGRGTDTRYF. CDR3 DNA: TGTGCCAGCAGTTATACTAGCGGGGGACGCGGGACAGATACGCGGTATTTT.

Details on this clonotype: A much larger clone lies a single base off, so this may be a read error. The CDR3 loop reads CASSSREGLSNEQFF. The CDR3 coding sequence is TGCGCCAGCAGCTCGCGGGAGGGGTTGAGCAATGAGCAGTTCTTC. This chain uses TRBV5-1 with TRBJ2-1; 9 bases fit TRBD2. This CDR3 has 15 residues. Germline V CDR1 and CDR2: SGHRS, YFSETQ. Trimming took 3 bases from V and 6 from J; bases not matched to a gene: 7.

This clonotype has ten or more counts. This chain joins TRBV10-3 and TRBJ1-5; no definite D call. The V gene lost 3 bases and the J gene lost 2 bases, with 11 bases spanning the gap. Germline CDR1 is ENHRY and CDR2 is SYGVKD. The CDR3 contains 15 residues. The CDR3 reads CAISDSRDGNQPQHF. In DNA form, the CDR3 reads TGTGCCATCAGTGATTCGAGAGATGGCAATCAGCCCCAGCATTTT.

With regard to this clonotype: A read error may explain this, as a much larger clone is one base away. This chain links TRBV5-1 with TRBJ2-7; D is unclear. CDR3 length: 15 amino acids. Germline V lookup: CDR1 SGHRS, CDR2 YFSETQ. Trimming stripped 3 bases from V and 3 bases from J, with 16 bases between. The CDR3 DNA follows: TGCGCCAGCAGCTGGGTCCCTACCGACCTCTACGAGCAGTACTTC. Protein: CASSWVPTDLYEQYF.